This TCR beta chain was recovered during a study of shared T cell receptors in the human thymus. Clones were read by immunoSEQ multiplex PCR, and TCRdb kept only the in-frame ones, dropping some. The sample has hundreds of thousands of clones; roughly 86% are singletons. The same sample was also used in a study of human thymus T cells. That source notes: The sample donors, healthy Finnish infants, were having corrective surgery for congenital heart defects. Resections that were taken during corrective heart surgery supplied the thymus tissue. Gene usage for V and J segments appeared biased in thymic and blood repertoires. Related work showed strongly overlapping thymic repertoires across unrelated individuals.

The receptor was derived from a boy in the first two years of life with a congenital heart defect. The material sequenced was thymocytes.

The CDR3 DNA reads as TGCAGCGTTGAAGGGGGAGGTCAGACTGTAGGAGATACGCAGTATTTT. It specifies CSVEGGGQTVGDTQYF. The chain combines TRBV29-1 with TRBJ2-3, with a weak D call TRBD2 (6 bases). The CDR3 length is 16 residues. Germline values: CDR1 SQVTM, CDR2 ANQGSEA. The V end lost 1 base, the J end lost 5 bases, and 19 bases lay between the germline ends.